This is a list of T cell receptor beta chains from one sample in a study of blood T cell repertoires in COVID-19. The protocol was immunoSEQ multiplex PCR, while the TCRdb copy is restricted to in-frame clones and leaves out a portion. The sample contains 150,000 to 200,000 clones, approximately 88% of which appear only once. Sequencing input: PBMCs or T cells enriched from blood (not recorded which). These receptor sequences come from a man between 70 and 80 years old who had been exposed to COVID-19. CDR3s include the opening cysteine and the closing phenylalanine or tryptophan. The order of the fields is clone size, J gene, D gene, V gene, CDR3 length, CDR3 protein, CDR3 DNA. D genes are given only for firm matches. Only some rows state a clone size, as once, few, many or a class for expanded clones.

- | TRBJ2-6 | - | TRBV19 | 20 | CASSSRGIRPPRMGANVLTF | TGTGCCAGTAGTAGTCGGGGAATCAGGCCCCCAAGGATGGGGGCCAACGTCCTGACTTTC
- | TRBJ1-2 | - | TRBV11-2 | 11 | CASSSGVGYTF | TGTGCCAGCAGTTCCGGGGTTGGCTACACCTTC
- | TRBJ1-5 | TRBD1 | TRBV7-9 | 15 | CASSSGTGRYQPQHF | TGTGCCAGCAGCTCCGGGACAGGGCGCTATCAGCCCCAGCATTTT
- | TRBJ2-1 | TRBD1 | TRBV7-2 | 14 | CASSALDRANEQFF | TGTGCCAGCAGCGCACTGGACAGGGCCAATGAGCAGTTCTTC
- | TRBJ2-5 | - | TRBV11-2 | 13 | CASSRDRQETQYF | TGTGCCAGCAGCAGAGACAGGCAAGAGACCCAGTACTTC
- | TRBJ2-7 | TRBD2 | TRBV5-4 | 13 | CASRISGTYEQYF | TGTGCCAGCAGAATTAGCGGGACCTACGAGCAGTACTTC
- | TRBJ1-6 | TRBD1 | TRBV4-1 | 15 | CASSQAYRGHSPLHF | TGCGCCAGCAGCCAGGCATACAGGGGGCATTCACCCCTCCACTTT
- | TRBJ1-5 | - | TRBV29-1 | 13 | CSVSRDGNQPQHF | TGCAGCGTTTCCAGGGATGGCAATCAGCCCCAGCATTTT
once | TRBJ1-6 | - | TRBV27 | 14 | CASSPTGLNSPLHF | TGTGCCAGCAGCCCGACAGGCCTTAATTCACCCCTCCACTTT
- | TRBJ1-1 | TRBD1 | TRBV7-6 | 15 | CASSSQDRGNTEAFF | TGTGCCAGCAGCTCCCAGGACAGGGGCAATACTGAAGCTTTCTTT
- | TRBJ2-6 | - | TRBV24-1 | 16 | CATTLRGGNGANVLTF | TGTGCCACCACTCTGAGGGGGGGAAATGGGGCCAACGTCCTGACTTTC
- | TRBJ2-7 | - | TRBV7-2 | 15 | CASSLTDSTTYEQYF | TGTGCCAGCAGCTTAACCGATTCGACTACCTACGAGCAGTACTTC
- | TRBJ2-2 | - | TRBV6-1 | 19 | CASSETLAGIRALTGELFF | TGTGCCAGCAGTGAAACCCTCGCAGGGATCCGGGCTTTGACCGGGGAGCTGTTTTTT
- | TRBJ2-1 | TRBD2 | TRBV27 | 14 | CASSPGLGSSEQFF | TGTGCCAGCAGTCCGGGACTAGGCTCGTCTGAGCAGTTCTTC
- | TRBJ1-1 | TRBD1 | TRBV5-1 | 16 | CASSLAGTGGSYEAFF | TGCGCCAGCAGCTTGGCCGGGACAGGGGGAAGTTATGAAGCTTTCTTT
once | TRBJ2-5 | TRBD1 | TRBV24-1 | 13 | CATGTGGQETQYF | TGTGCCACCGGAACAGGGGGCCAAGAGACCCAGTACTTC
- | TRBJ2-5 | - | TRBV7-9 | 14 | CASSMQGLQETQYF | TGTGCCAGCAGCATGCAGGGACTCCAAGAGACCCAGTACTTC
- | TRBJ1-1 | - | TRBV12-3/TRBV12-4 | 13 | CASIHWGETEAFF | TGTGCCAGCATTCACTGGGGGGAGACTGAAGCTTTCTTT
once | TRBJ2-5 | TRBD1 | TRBV7-2 | 15 | CASSLWTGLQETQYF | TGTGCCAGCAGCCTCTGGACAGGGCTACAAGAGACCCAGTACTTC
- | TRBJ1-1 | - | TRBV13 | 13 | CASSLLGDTEAFF | TGTGCCAGCAGCTTACTTGGAGACACTGAAGCTTTCTTT
- | TRBJ2-1 | - | TRBV10-3 | 14 | CAINGEVHNNEQFF | TGTGCCATCAACGGCGAGGTACACAACAATGAGCAGTTCTTC
- | TRBJ1-2 | TRBD1 | TRBV28 | 15 | CASSLMTGEIDGYTF | TGTGCCAGCAGTTTAATGACAGGGGAAATTGATGGCTACACCTTC
few | TRBJ1-1 | TRBD1 | TRBV18 | 18 | CASSPSGGGERVNTEAFF | TGTGCCAGCTCACCCTCCGGAGGGGGCGAGCGGGTGAACACTGAAGCTTTCTTT
few | TRBJ1-1 | - | TRBV18 | 14 | CASSPRGGNTEAFF | TGTGCCAGCTCCCCCCGCGGAGGGAACACTGAAGCTTTCTTT